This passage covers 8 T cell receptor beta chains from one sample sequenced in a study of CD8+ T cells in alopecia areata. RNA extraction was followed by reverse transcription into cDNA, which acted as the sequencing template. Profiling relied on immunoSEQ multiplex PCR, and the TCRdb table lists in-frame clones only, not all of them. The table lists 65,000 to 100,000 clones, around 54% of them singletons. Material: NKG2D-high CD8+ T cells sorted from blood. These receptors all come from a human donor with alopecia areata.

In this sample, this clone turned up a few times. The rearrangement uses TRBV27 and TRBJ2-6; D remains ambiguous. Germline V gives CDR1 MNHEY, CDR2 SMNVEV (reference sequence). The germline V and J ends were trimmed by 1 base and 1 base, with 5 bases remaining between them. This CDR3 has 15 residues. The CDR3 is CASSLFRSGANVLTF. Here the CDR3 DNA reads TGTGCCAGCAGTTTATTCAGGTCTGGGGCCAACGTCCTGACTTTC.

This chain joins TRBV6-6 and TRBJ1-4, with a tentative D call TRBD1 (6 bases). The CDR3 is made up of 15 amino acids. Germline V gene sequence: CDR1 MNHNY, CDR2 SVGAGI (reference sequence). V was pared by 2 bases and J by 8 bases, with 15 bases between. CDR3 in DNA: TGTGCCAGCAGTTACCTACAGGGTTTCGAGGAAAAACTGTTTTTT. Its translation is CASSYLQGFEEKLFF.

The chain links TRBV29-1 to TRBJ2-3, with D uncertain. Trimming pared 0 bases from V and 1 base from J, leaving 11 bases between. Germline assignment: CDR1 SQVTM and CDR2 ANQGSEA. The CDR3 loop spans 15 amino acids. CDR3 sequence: CSVEDDPSGTDTQYF. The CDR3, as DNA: TGCAGCGTTGAAGATGACCCCTCGGGCACAGATACGCAGTATTTT.

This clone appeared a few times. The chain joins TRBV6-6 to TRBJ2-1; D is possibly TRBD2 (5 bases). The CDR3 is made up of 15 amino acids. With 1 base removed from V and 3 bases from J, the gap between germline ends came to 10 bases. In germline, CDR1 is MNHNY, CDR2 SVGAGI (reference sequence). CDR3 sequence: CASSYFEGIYNEQFF. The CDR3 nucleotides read TGTGCCAGCAGTTACTTTGAGGGAATCTACAATGAGCAGTTCTTC.

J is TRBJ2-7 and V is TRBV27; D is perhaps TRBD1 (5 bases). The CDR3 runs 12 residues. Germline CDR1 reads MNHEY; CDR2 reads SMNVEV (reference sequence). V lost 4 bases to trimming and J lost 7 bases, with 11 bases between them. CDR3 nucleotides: TGTGCCAGCAGTTCCCCGCAGGGAGAGCAGTACTTC. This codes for CASSSPQGEQYF.

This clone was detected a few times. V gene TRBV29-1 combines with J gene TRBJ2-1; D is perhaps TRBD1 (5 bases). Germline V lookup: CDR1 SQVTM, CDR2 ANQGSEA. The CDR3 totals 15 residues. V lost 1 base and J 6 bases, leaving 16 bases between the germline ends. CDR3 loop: CSVEGTPYGSNEQFF. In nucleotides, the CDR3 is TGCAGCGTTGAAGGGACACCATACGGGTCCAATGAGCAGTTCTTC.

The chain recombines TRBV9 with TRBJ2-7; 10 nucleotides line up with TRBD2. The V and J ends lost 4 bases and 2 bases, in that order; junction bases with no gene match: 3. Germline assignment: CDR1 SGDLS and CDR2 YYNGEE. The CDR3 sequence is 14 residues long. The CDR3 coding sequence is TGTGCCAGCAGCTTAGGACTAGCGGCCTACGAGCAGTACTTC. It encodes CASSLGLAAYEQYF.

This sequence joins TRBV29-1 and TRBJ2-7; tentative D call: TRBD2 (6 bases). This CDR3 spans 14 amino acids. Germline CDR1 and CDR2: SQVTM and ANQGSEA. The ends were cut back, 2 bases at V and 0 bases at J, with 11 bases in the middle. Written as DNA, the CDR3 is TGCAGCGTTGAATTTCGGGGGAGCTCCTACGAGCAGTACTTC. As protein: CSVEFRGSSYEQYF.